Listed here are 15 T cell receptor beta chains from one sample, sequenced in a study of T cell responses to AZD1222 COVID-19 vaccine. Using immunoSEQ multiplex PCR, the repertoire was profiled, and TCRdb retains in-frame clones only, with some absent. The sample gives 35,000 to 50,000 clones, approximately 88% of which show up once; approximately 25% is in the top ten. The sample consisted of peripheral blood, taken 28 days after the second AZD1222 dose. These TCRs come from an adult who received the AZD1222 COVID-19 vaccine.

The CDR3 DNA follows: TGCGCCAGCAGCTTGGATGGGACAGGGGGCGGTCAGCCCCAGCATTTT. Translating it yields CASSLDGTGGGQPQHF. The gene calls are TRBV5-1 and TRBJ1-5, with 12 nucleotides matching TRBD1. The CDR3 covers 16 residues. V dropped 0 bases and J dropped 6; count of bases not matched to a gene: 4. Germline-derived CDR1 and CDR2 are SGHRS and YFSETQ.

The chain has TRBV25-1 and TRBJ1-2, with D perhaps matching TRBD1 (6 bases). The V gene lost 2 bases and the J gene lost 0 bases, with 10 bases spanning the gap. This CDR3 is built from 15 residues. The V gene's germline CDR1 is MGHDK and CDR2 SYGVNS. The CDR3 region has the DNA TGTGCCAGCAGTGAACCGGGGGCGGCTAACTATGGCTACACCTTC. Encoded protein: CASSEPGAANYGYTF.

This clone was counted once. One end of the junction varies from germline; a read error may be responsible. The chain combines TRBV3-1 (or the pseudogene TRBV3-2) with TRBJ1-2; TRBD1 is a possible D gene (6 bases). The CDR3 length is 13 residues. Germline V gene lookup returns CDR1 LGHDT and CDR2 YNNKEL (reference sequence). The CDR3 sequence is CASSPGAIGEQKF. CDR3 in DNA: TGTGCCAGCAGCCCAGGGGCCATCGGGGAGCAAAAATTC.

The chain recombines TRBV4-3 with TRBJ1-2; D is ambiguous. This CDR3 comprises 15 residues. CDR1 and CDR2 (germline): LGHNA, YSLEER. Trimming cost V 0 bases and J 7 bases, with 15 bases left between them. The CDR3 DNA sequence: TGCGCCAGCAGCCAAGATAAGGGTAGTGGGGTTGGCTACACCTTC. Translated: CASSQDKGSGVGYTF.

This chain uses TRBV27 with TRBJ2-7; D remains unclear. The CDR3 contains 15 residues. CDR1 and CDR2 (germline): MNHEY, SMNVEV (reference sequence). With 2 bases removed from V and 3 bases from J, the gap between germline ends came to 14 bases. The CDR3 loop is CASSLEHGPNYEQYF. The CDR3 bases are TGTGCCAGCAGTTTAGAGCACGGGCCTAACTACGAGCAGTACTTC.

The chain employs TRBV10-3 and TRBJ2-7; 12 nucleotides match TRBD1. J gave up 4 bases and V 4 bases, and 2 bases lay outside the gene matches. Germline assignment: CDR1 ENHRY and CDR2 SYGVKD. The CDR3 consists of 14 residues. CDR3 sequence reads: CAISAGQGAYEQYF. The CDR3 DNA is TGTGCCATCAGTGCGGGACAGGGGGCATACGAGCAGTACTTC.

In its sample, this clone is medium-sized (0.01 to 0.1%). This chain joins TRBV4-1 and TRBJ2-7; no reliable D call. The germline V gene has CDR1 MGHRA and CDR2 YSYEKL. Trimming stripped 11 bases from V and 0 bases from J, with 11 bases between. The CDR3 spans 12 residues. CDR3 nucleotide sequence: TGCGCCCCGCGAGTCAGCTCCTACGAGCAGTACTTC. It specifies CAPRVSSYEQYF.

The genes are TRBV6-1 and TRBJ2-7; no definite D call. V was cut by 1 base and J by 4 bases, with 17 bases left in between. The CDR3 consists of 16 residues. Germline assignment: CDR1 MNHNS and CDR2 SASEGT. The CDR3 DNA reads as TGTGCCAGCAGTGAAGGGGGTCAGTTTGGCCGGTACGAGCAGTACTTC. As protein: CASSEGGQFGRYEQYF.

This rearrangement joins TRBV30 to TRBJ2-3; D gene ambiguous. Deletions cut 2 bases from V and 5 bases from J, with 11 bases between. The CDR3 is 13 residues long. Germline lookup yields CDR1 GTSNPN and CDR2 SVGIG (reference sequence). The CDR3 loop is CAWSYNPGDTQYF. The CDR3 coding sequence is TGTGCCTGGAGTTACAATCCGGGAGATACGCAGTATTTT. The variable domain in full, with the rest retrieved from reference TRBV30 and TRBJ2-3, is SQTIHQWPATLVQPVGSPLSLECTVEGTSNPNLYWYRQAAGRGLQLLFYSVGIGQISSEVPQNLSASRPQDRQFILSSKKLLLSDSGFYLCAWSYNPGDTQYFGPGTRLTVL.

CDR3 DNA sequence: TGTGCCACCAGTGATCCTACAGGGGGGACCACAGATACGCAGTATTTT. Its translation: CATSDPTGGTTDTQYF. The chain employs TRBV24-1 and TRBJ2-3, with 8 bases identical to TRBD1. The CDR3 has 16 residues. Germline CDR1 KGHDR, CDR2 SFDVKD. V trimming: 3 bases; J trimming: 2 bases; junction bases outside the gene matches: 6.

The gene calls are TRBV7-9 and TRBJ2-5; 14 positions agree with TRBD2. The CDR3 loop spans 18 amino acids. The germline gives CDR1 SEHNR, CDR2 FQNEAQ (reference sequence). The V gene end was trimmed by 5 bases and the J gene end by 4 bases; junction bases not matched to a gene: 12. The CDR3 coding sequence is TGTGCCAGCAGCCAAGCATGGACTAGCGGGGGGAGTGGAGAGACCCAGTACTTC. This encodes CASSQAWTSGGSGETQYF.

This chain connects TRBV7-2 to TRBJ2-7, with 7 bases that match TRBD2. CDR3 length: 15 amino acids. Per the germline V gene, CDR1 is SGHTA and CDR2 is FQGNSA. The V gene end was trimmed by 5 bases and the J gene end by 3 bases; junction bases not matched to a gene: 10. This CDR3 is CASSSYQASGYEQYF. In nucleotides, the CDR3 is TGTGCCAGCAGCAGCTACCAGGCTAGCGGCTACGAGCAGTACTTC.

This chain connects TRBV28 to TRBJ1-1, with a weak D call TRBD1 (6 bases). Per germline, CDR1 MDHEN and CDR2 SYDVKM. Deletions cut 3 bases from V and 0 bases from J, with 17 bases between. The CDR3 extends over 17 amino acids. The CDR3 nucleotides read TGTGCCAGCAGTTTGAGGCAGGGGTCAACCATGAACACTGAAGCTTTCTTT. This sequence encodes CASSLRQGSTMNTEAFF.

The rearrangement links TRBV6-4 to TRBJ2-7; possible D gene TRBD1, 6 bases. The CDR3 spans 11 residues. V lost 2 bases and J 8 bases, leaving 7 bases between the germline ends. Looked up from germline, CDR1 is MRHNA and CDR2 is SNTAGT. Written as DNA, the CDR3 is TGTGCCAGCAGTGACGGGGGCCAGCAGTACTTC. This codes for CASSDGGQQYF.

The rearrangement links TRBV6-5 to TRBJ1-2, with a possible D match to TRBD1 (6 bases). Germline CDR1 and CDR2: MNHEY and SVGAGI. This CDR3 region has 13 residues. V dropped 6 bases and J dropped 8 bases, with 16 bases sitting between them. The CDR3 DNA reads as TGTGCCAGCAGACCTGCGGGGGCGCGGGGCTACACCTTC. It yields the protein CASRPAGARGYTF.